The present T cell receptor (beta chain) was sequenced within a study of blood T cells in healthy people across ages. This clonotype was observed a handful of times. It was with a sample-barcoded 5' primer and a J-beta primer mix that a second PCR of about 6 to 12 cycles was run. Each TCR beta cDNA got a 12-nucleotide random molecular identifier. The yield of each sample was at least 3 million CDR3-containing paired-end reads. TCRdb redid the calling of the 5' RACE reads with MiXCR, one entry per CDR3 protein. This sample yields around 1,900,000 distinct CDR3 sequences, of which roughly two fifths are seen a single time; under 30% belongs to the top ten. Healthy Caucasians from Russia aged roughly 6 to 100 served as donors. The V end lost 2 bases, the J end lost 5 bases, and 6 bases lay between the germline ends. Germline values: CDR1 ENHRY, CDR2 SYGVKD. This CDR3 spans 12 amino acids.

The sample was blood. The chain couples TRBV10-3 to TRBJ2-5; D is ambiguous. This clonotype was sampled from a human donor in good health. CDR3 bases: TGTGCCATCAGTGAGCTGGGGGAGACCCAGTACTTC. Translation: CAISELGETQYF.